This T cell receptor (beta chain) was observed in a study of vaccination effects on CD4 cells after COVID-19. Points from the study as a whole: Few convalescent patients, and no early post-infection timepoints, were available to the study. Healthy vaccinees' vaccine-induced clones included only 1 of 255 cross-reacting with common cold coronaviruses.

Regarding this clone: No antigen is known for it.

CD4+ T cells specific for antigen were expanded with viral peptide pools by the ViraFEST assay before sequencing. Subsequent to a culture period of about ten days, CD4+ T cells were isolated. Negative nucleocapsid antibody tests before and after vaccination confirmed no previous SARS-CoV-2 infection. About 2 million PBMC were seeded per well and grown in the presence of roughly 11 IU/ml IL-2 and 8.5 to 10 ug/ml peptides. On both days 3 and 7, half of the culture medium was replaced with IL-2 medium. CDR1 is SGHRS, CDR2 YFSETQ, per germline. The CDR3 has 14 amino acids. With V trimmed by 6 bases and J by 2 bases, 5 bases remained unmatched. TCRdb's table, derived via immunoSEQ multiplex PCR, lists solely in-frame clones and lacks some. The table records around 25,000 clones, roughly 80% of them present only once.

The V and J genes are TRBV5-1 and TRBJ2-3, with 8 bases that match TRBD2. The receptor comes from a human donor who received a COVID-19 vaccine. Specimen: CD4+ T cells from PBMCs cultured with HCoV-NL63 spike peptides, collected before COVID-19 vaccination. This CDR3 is CASTPGLDTDTQYF. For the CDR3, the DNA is TGCGCCAGCACCCCGGGACTAGACACAGATACGCAGTATTTT.